The source of this T cell receptor (beta chain) is a study of CD8 T cells in ankylosing spondylitis. Study results and caveats: Certain motif variants had earlier appeared in reactive arthritis synovial fluid and blood. Reportedly, matched ankylosing spondylitis synovial fluid was significantly enriched for disease-linked clones.

With regard to this clonotype: No antigen is known for it.

The CDR3 length is 16 residues. With 4 bases clipped from V and 4 bases from J, the junction kept 9 bases outside the gene matches. Germline loops: CDR1 SGHVS, CDR2 FQNEAQ. Quantitative 5'-RACE with molecular barcodes produced the TCR beta libraries. Each CDR3 protein is one row after TCRdb ran MiXCR on the 5' RACE reads. Among approximately 150,000 distinct CDR3 sequences listed, more than 40% were seen once. This clonotype was obtained from a male donor with ankylosing spondylitis. The chain carries TRBV7-8 and TRBJ2-5; 10 nucleotides agree with TRBD2. Sequences were obtained from synovial fluid, either unsorted or a sorted T cell fraction (not recorded which). CDR3 in amino acids: CASSSQAGGSRETQYF. The CDR3 region has the DNA TGTGCCAGCAGCTCCCAAGCGGGAGGGTCTCGAGAGACCCAGTACTTC.